The 16 T cell receptor beta chains presented below share a single source sample, sequenced in a study of T cell responses to AZD1222 COVID-19 vaccine (dated by TCRdb to the early 2020s). The meaning of the sample's time point label: baseline before first vaccination. Libraries came from the immunoSEQ multiplex PCR assay. In TCRdb, the immuneACCESS table is reduced to in-frame sequences with V and J assigned. These tables do not hold every clone; where another copy was compared, an unresolved V gene accounts for under half, and the others remain unexplained. The sample table contains about 120,000 clones; only one count was recorded for 88% of them. The ten biggest clones cover roughly 3.6% of the sample. The material was peripheral blood, obtained on day 0 of AZD1222 vaccination. These receptors originate from an adult in good health.

This chain uses TRBV2 with TRBJ1-4, with TRBD1 matching 7 bases. The CDR3 is 16 residues long. Germline assignment: CDR1 SNHLY and CDR2 FYNNEI. The ends lost 5 bases at V and 3 bases at J; junction bases unmatched: 9. CDR3 region: CASSYNSGTANEKLFF. The DNA of the CDR3 is TGTGCCAGCAGTTATAATTCCGGGACAGCTAATGAAAAACTGTTTTTT.

The genes are TRBV6-5 and TRBJ1-4; a possible D gene is TRBD1 (6 bases). This CDR3 spans 14 amino acids. Germline V gene lookup returns CDR1 MNHEY and CDR2 SVGAGI. V gave up 7 bases and J gave up 7 bases, with 16 bases separating them. This chain's CDR3 is CASIMTGSGEKLFF. The CDR3 DNA reads as TGTGCCAGCATCATGACAGGCTCGGGTGAAAAACTGTTTTTT.

The CDR3 DNA reads as TGTGCCAGCAGGCCGGGACAGAACACAGATACGCAGTATTTT. Translating gives CASRPGQNTDTQYF. The genes are TRBV7-9 and TRBJ2-3; 7 bases are shared with TRBD1. The trim removed 6 bases at V and 2 bases at J, leaving 5 bases unmatched. The length of the CDR3 is 14 residues. The germline CDR1 and CDR2 sequences are SEHNR and FQNEAQ (reference sequence).

In this sample, this clone turned up a few times. CDR3 sequence (DNA): TGTGCCAGCAGCTTAATTGTTCTGAATTCACCCCTCCACTTT. As protein: CASSLIVLNSPLHF. V and J are TRBV7-2 and TRBJ1-6; no reliable D call. This CDR3 is 14 amino acids long. Trimming removed 2 bases from V and 7 bases from J, with 9 bases in between. Per germline, CDR1 SGHTA and CDR2 FQGNSA.

This sequence joins TRBV20-1 and TRBJ1-4; D call uncertain. The germline CDR1 and CDR2 sequences are DFQATT and SNEGSKA (reference sequence). The CDR3 length is 11 residues. V lost 6 bases, J lost 8 bases, and 10 bases lay in between. CDR3 nucleotides: TGCAGTGCCCGGCGGAGCGAAAAACTGTTTTTT. Protein product: CSARRSEKLFF.

This chain joins TRBV11-2 and TRBJ1-4, with TRBD1 matching over 9 bases. The CDR3 extends over 14 amino acids. CDR1 is SGHAT and CDR2 is FQNNGV in the germline V gene. V shed 5 bases, J shed 7 bases, and the junction held 5 bases outside the gene matches. The CDR3 loop reads CASSRDRDPEKLFF. The CDR3 DNA reads TGTGCCAGCAGCCGGGACAGGGACCCTGAAAAACTGTTTTTT.

The V gene is TRBV10-3, the J gene TRBJ1-3; possibly TRBD1 for D (6 bases). Per the germline V gene, CDR1 is ENHRY and CDR2 is SYGVKD. There are 16 residues in the CDR3. V dropped 6 bases and J dropped 8 bases, with 23 bases sitting between them. CDR3 amino acids: CAISWETGALGDTIYF. The CDR3 DNA reads TGTGCCATCAGCTGGGAGACAGGAGCTTTAGGGGACACCATATATTTT.

CDR3 bases: TGTGCCAGCAGCTCTTCCGCGGAGCGGGCAGATACGCAGTATTTT. Its protein product is CASSSSAERADTQYF. V is TRBV7-3 and J is TRBJ2-3; TRBD2 is a possible D gene (6 bases). Germline assignment: CDR1 SGHTA and CDR2 FQGTGA. This CDR3 is built from 15 residues. The V and J ends lost 4 bases and 4 bases respectively, with 15 bases between them. Complete variable domain (other parts from reference TRBV7-3 and TRBJ2-3): GAGVSQTPSNKVTEKGKYVELRCDPISGHTALYWYRQSLGQGPEFLIYFQGTGAADDSGLPNDRFFAVRPEGSVSTLKIQRTERGDSAVYLCASSSSAERADTQYFGPGTRLTVL.

This clone was detected once. This sequence joins TRBV11-2 and TRBJ1-6; weak D call: TRBD1 (5 bases). CDR3 size: 14 residues. Looked up from germline, CDR1 is SGHAT and CDR2 is FQNNGV. V gave up 1 base and J gave up 10 bases, with 11 bases separating them. The DNA of the CDR3 is TGTGCCAGCAGCTTAGTCCTGGGGGACTCACCCCTCCACTTT. Translation: CASSLVLGDSPLHF.

The CDR3 sequence is CASSYQDRTPTGELFF. Here the CDR3 DNA reads TGTGCCAGCAGTTACCAGGACAGGACTCCCACCGGGGAGCTGTTTTTT. The chain carries TRBV6-5 and TRBJ2-2; 7 nucleotides agree with TRBD1. The CDR3 is 16 amino acids. Losses at the gene ends were 2 bases for V and 4 bases for J; bases not matched to a gene: 7. Looked up from germline, CDR1 is MNHEY and CDR2 is SVGAGI.

The chain links TRBV19 to TRBJ1-1; 7 bases align to TRBD1. CDR1 and CDR2 (germline): LNHDA, SQIVND (reference sequence). The CDR3 covers 13 residues. J was trimmed by 4 bases and V by 10 bases; bases with no gene match: 9. The CDR3: CATKDRAGTEAFF. The DNA of the CDR3 is TGTGCCACCAAAGACAGGGCAGGCACTGAAGCTTTCTTT.

This chain connects TRBV3-1 (or the pseudogene TRBV3-2) to TRBJ1-1, with TRBD1 matching over 10 bases. This CDR3 spans 15 amino acids. J lost 5 bases, V lost 3 bases, and 6 bases had no gene match. Germline CDR1 reads LGHDT; CDR2 reads YNNKEL (reference sequence). The CDR3 DNA follows: TGTGCCAGCAGCCACCCGACAGGGGGCATGACTGAAGCTTTCTTT. It specifies CASSHPTGGMTEAFF.

The chain uses TRBV4-3 and TRBJ1-1; no definite D call. CDR3 size: 14 residues. The germline V and J ends were trimmed by 0 bases and 2 bases, with 7 bases remaining between them. The V gene's germline CDR1 is LGHNA and CDR2 YSLEER. The CDR3 bases are TGCGCCAGCAGCCAAGAACCGGGCAACACTGAAGCTTTCTTT. It encodes CASSQEPGNTEAFF.

The CDR3 DNA reads as TGTGCCAGCAGTTCTTTAACAGGGGGGGTTTACGAGCAGTACTTC. Residues: CASSSLTGGVYEQYF. This rearrangement joins TRBV27 to TRBJ2-7; D might be TRBD1 (8 bases). V lost 4 bases to trimming and J lost 4 bases, with 17 bases between them. This CDR3 is 15 amino acids long. Germline V gives CDR1 MNHEY, CDR2 SMNVEV (reference sequence).

This rearrangement joins TRBV5-5 to TRBJ2-7; D gene uncertain. Per germline, CDR1 SGHKS and CDR2 YYEKEE (reference sequence). CDR3 length: 11 amino acids. V was trimmed by 1 base and J by 5 bases, leaving 4 bases between them. In DNA form, the CDR3 reads TGTGCCAGCAGCTTGAGAGACGAGCAGTACTTC. This sequence encodes CASSLRDEQYF.

Concerning this clone: The same CDR3 arises from other DNA sequences in this sample as well. The gene calls are TRBV5-4 and TRBJ1-1, with 7 bases that match TRBD1. The V segment lost 0 bases and the J segment 3 bases; nucleotides outside the gene matches: 2. The CDR3 covers 14 residues. CDR1 and CDR2 from the germline V gene are SGHNT and YYREEE (reference sequence). CDR3 region: CASSLDRGDTEAFF. DNA for the CDR3: TGTGCCAGCAGCTTGGACAGGGGAGACACTGAAGCTTTCTTT.